Listed below are T cell receptor beta chains from one sample, sequenced in a study of CD8+ T cells in alopecia areata. The data were produced by immunoSEQ multiplex PCR, yet TCRdb's version contains in-frame clones alone and is incomplete. The repertoire includes roughly 20,000 clones, 60% to 80% of them detected once, and approximately 6.3% sits in the top ten. The sample here was skin, taken at week 0. The receptors come from a human donor with alopecia areata. CDR3s include the opening cysteine and the closing phenylalanine or tryptophan. Each record gives: clone size, D gene, V gene, J gene, CDR3 DNA, CDR3 protein. A D gene is named only where the DNA matches it firmly. Some rows mark clone size as missing; the rest say once, few, many or name a class of expanded clone.

clone size: .; D gene: TRBD1; V gene: TRBV14; J gene: TRBJ1-1; CDR3 DNA: TGTGCCAGCAGCCAAGCTACCGACAGGGGGCGAAGAGACACTGAAGCTTTCTTT; CDR3 protein: CASSQATDRGRRDTEAFF
clone size: once; D gene: .; V gene: TRBV4-2; J gene: TRBJ1-6; CDR3 DNA: TGTGCCAGCAGCCAAGATGGCGGGGAATATTCACCCCTCCACTTT; CDR3 protein: CASSQDGGEYSPLHF
clone size: .; D gene: TRBD1; V gene: TRBV6-5; J gene: TRBJ2-5; CDR3 DNA: TGTGCCAGCAGTTACGGGACAGGGGTAAAGACCCAGTACTTC; CDR3 protein: CASSYGTGVKTQYF
clone size: .; D gene: TRBD1; V gene: TRBV30; J gene: TRBJ2-3; CDR3 DNA: TGTGCCTGGAGTGTCCGCAGGGGGCTTGCAGATACGCAGTATTTT; CDR3 protein: CAWSVRRGLADTQYF
clone size: .; D gene: .; V gene: TRBV6-5; J gene: TRBJ2-7; CDR3 DNA: TGTGCCAGCAGTTCCGCGGGGGCTGGCTCCTACGAGCAGTACTTC; CDR3 protein: CASSSAGAGSYEQYF
clone size: .; D gene: TRBD1; V gene: TRBV7-9; J gene: TRBJ1-4; CDR3 DNA: TGTGCCAGCAGCTTCGCACCCTTGGACGGGACAGGATATGAAAAACTGTTTTTT; CDR3 protein: CASSFAPLDGTGYEKLFF
clone size: .; D gene: .; V gene: TRBV9; J gene: TRBJ1-1; CDR3 DNA: TGTGCCAGCAGCGTTATGAACACTGAAGCTTTCTTT; CDR3 protein: CASSVMNTEAFF
clone size: .; D gene: TRBD2; V gene: TRBV23-1; J gene: TRBJ2-3; CDR3 DNA: TGCGCCAGCAGTCATCGGGTAGCGGGGGGGCCAAGAGATACGCAGTATTTT; CDR3 protein: CASSHRVAGGPRDTQYF
clone size: .; D gene: TRBD1; V gene: TRBV11-2; J gene: TRBJ2-3; CDR3 DNA: TGTGCCAGCAGCCCTAGACAGGGGAGGAAGTATTTT; CDR3 protein: CASSPRQGRKYF
clone size: few; D gene: TRBD1; V gene: TRBV23-1; J gene: TRBJ2-7; CDR3 DNA: TGCGCCAGCAGCCTCGGGGCAGGGGGCAACGAGCAGTACTTC; CDR3 protein: CASSLGAGGNEQYF
clone size: .; D gene: .; V gene: TRBV14; J gene: TRBJ2-3; CDR3 DNA: TGTGCCAGCAGCCTAATCCGGAGGGCGTCTGGCACAGATACGCAGTATTTT; CDR3 protein: CASSLIRRASGTDTQYF
clone size: .; D gene: TRBD2; V gene: TRBV2; J gene: TRBJ2-3; CDR3 DNA: TGTGCCAGCAGGTCATCCGGGACTAGCGGGGTTTATGGTACGCAGTATTTT; CDR3 protein: CASRSSGTSGVYGTQYF
clone size: .; D gene: .; V gene: TRBV7-3; J gene: TRBJ2-2; CDR3 DNA: TGTGCCAGCAGCTTAAACTTACACGGGGAGCTGTTTTTT; CDR3 protein: CASSLNLHGELFF
clone size: .; D gene: TRBD1; V gene: TRBV5-1; J gene: TRBJ1-1; CDR3 DNA: TGCGCCAGCAGCACCCGACAGGGGGTGGGTAACACTGAAGCTTTCTTT; CDR3 protein: CASSTRQGVGNTEAFF
clone size: few; D gene: .; V gene: TRBV5-1; J gene: TRBJ1-4; CDR3 DNA: TGCGCCAGCAGCCCCCTGGGGGCGGGAGGAGAAAAACTGTTTTTT; CDR3 protein: CASSPLGAGGEKLFF
clone size: .; D gene: .; V gene: TRBV10-3; J gene: TRBJ1-5; CDR3 DNA: TGTGCCATCAGTACGGACGGAACCATCGCCCAGCATTTT; CDR3 protein: CAISTDGTIAQHF
clone size: few; D gene: TRBD2; V gene: TRBV11-3; J gene: TRBJ2-1; CDR3 DNA: TGTGCCAGCAGCCAGGAACTAGCGGGGGGTTCGAATGAGCAGTTCTTC; CDR3 protein: CASSQELAGGSNEQFF
clone size: few; D gene: TRBD1; V gene: TRBV28; J gene: TRBJ2-7; CDR3 DNA: TGTGCCAGCAGTATATTAGCCGGGACAGGGTCGTGGCAGTACTTC; CDR3 protein: CASSILAGTGSWQYF
clone size: .; D gene: .; V gene: TRBV27; J gene: TRBJ2-5; CDR3 DNA: TGTGCCAGCGGCGGAAACCTGGGGAAAGAGACCCAGTACTTC; CDR3 protein: CASGGNLGKETQYF
clone size: .; D gene: TRBD2; V gene: TRBV7-2; J gene: TRBJ2-1; CDR3 DNA: TGTGCCAGCAGCTTAGGTCTAGCGGGAGCCTACAATGAGCAGTTCTTC; CDR3 protein: CASSLGLAGAYNEQFF
clone size: medium-sized; D gene: TRBD1; V gene: TRBV5-6; J gene: TRBJ1-1; CDR3 DNA: TGTGCCAGCAGCTTGAAATGGGACAGGGGCGCTGAAGCTTTCTTT; CDR3 protein: CASSLKWDRGAEAFF
clone size: .; D gene: .; V gene: TRBV11-2; J gene: TRBJ1-6; CDR3 DNA: TGTGCCAGCAGCTTAACGGAAGTAATCCTCTCACCCCTCCACTTT; CDR3 protein: CASSLTEVILSPLHF
clone size: .; D gene: TRBD1; V gene: TRBV18; J gene: TRBJ2-7; CDR3 DNA: TGTGCCAGCTTATCAGGACAGGTCTACGAGCAGTACTTC; CDR3 protein: CASLSGQVYEQYF
clone size: .; D gene: TRBD1; V gene: TRBV7-9; J gene: TRBJ1-1; CDR3 DNA: TGTGCCAGCAGCTCCAGGACAGGGCTGGGTACTGAAGCTTTCTTT; CDR3 protein: CASSSRTGLGTEAFF
clone size: few; D gene: TRBD2; V gene: TRBV5-5; J gene: TRBJ2-5; CDR3 DNA: TGTGCCAACTCTAGCGGGGGGATCGAGACCCAGTACTTC; CDR3 protein: CANSSGGIETQYF
clone size: few; D gene: .; V gene: TRBV11-3; J gene: TRBJ2-3; CDR3 DNA: TGTGCCAGCAGCTTGGTTGCAGATACGCAGTATTTT; CDR3 protein: CASSLVADTQYF
clone size: few; D gene: .; V gene: TRBV7-2; J gene: TRBJ2-7; CDR3 DNA: TGTGCCAGCAGCTTAACCCTGGGCAGCGAGCAGTACTTC; CDR3 protein: CASSLTLGSEQYF
clone size: .; D gene: .; V gene: TRBV27; J gene: TRBJ1-1; CDR3 DNA: TGTGCCAGCAGTTTGTACCCCCAACAGGGACCCGAAGCTTTCTTT; CDR3 protein: CASSLYPQQGPEAFF
clone size: once; D gene: .; V gene: TRBV6-1; J gene: TRBJ1-1; CDR3 DNA: TGTGCCAGTTCCATGCCAGGGGCCTACAACACTGAAGCTTTCTTT; CDR3 protein: CASSMPGAYNTEAFF
clone size: few; D gene: TRBD2; V gene: TRBV5-4; J gene: TRBJ2-2; CDR3 DNA: TGCGCCAGCAGCCGATATCCGGGGGGGCCCAACACCGGGGAGCTGTTTTTT; CDR3 protein: CASSRYPGGPNTGELFF
clone size: .; D gene: .; V gene: TRBV4-3; J gene: TRBJ1-1; CDR3 DNA: TGCGCCAGCAGCCAAGGACAGGTGGGCATGAACACTGAAGCTTTCTTT; CDR3 protein: CASSQGQVGMNTEAFF
clone size: .; D gene: .; V gene: TRBV6-6; J gene: TRBJ1-4; CDR3 DNA: TGTGCCAGCAGTATGGGCGCCGGGTATGATGAAAAACTGTTTTTT; CDR3 protein: CASSMGAGYDEKLFF
clone size: .; D gene: .; V gene: TRBV7-9; J gene: TRBJ2-5; CDR3 DNA: TGTGCCAGCAGCTTAGATGCTAGCTGGTGGACCCAGTACTTC; CDR3 protein: CASSLDASWWTQYF
clone size: .; D gene: TRBD1; V gene: TRBV18; J gene: TRBJ1-3; CDR3 DNA: TGTGCCAGCTCACCCAAGGCAGGGGGAGCCTCTGGAAACACCATATATTTT; CDR3 protein: CASSPKAGGASGNTIYF
clone size: few; D gene: .; V gene: TRBV2; J gene: TRBJ2-3; CDR3 DNA: TGTGCCAGCAGATGGACACAAAACACAGATACGCAGTATTTT; CDR3 protein: CASRWTQNTDTQYF
clone size: .; D gene: .; V gene: TRBV7-2; J gene: TRBJ1-3; CDR3 DNA: TGTGCCAGCAGCGTCGTGGCCAGCTCTGGAAACACCATATATTTT; CDR3 protein: CASSVVASSGNTIYF
clone size: few; D gene: TRBD1; V gene: TRBV7-2; J gene: TRBJ1-1; CDR3 DNA: TGTGCCAGCAGCCCTCCCGGCAGGGGGCACACTGAAGCTTTCTTT; CDR3 protein: CASSPPGRGHTEAFF
clone size: once; D gene: .; V gene: TRBV7-9; J gene: TRBJ1-5; CDR3 DNA: TGTGCCAGCAGCTTAGGAGGGAGCCAGCCCCAGCATTTT; CDR3 protein: CASSLGGSQPQHF
clone size: .; D gene: .; V gene: TRBV7-9; J gene: TRBJ2-7; CDR3 DNA: TGTGCCAGCAGCTGGGGAGGGGGCCTCTACGAGCAGTACTTC; CDR3 protein: CASSWGGGLYEQYF
clone size: .; D gene: .; V gene: TRBV6-6; J gene: TRBJ2-7; CDR3 DNA: TGTGCCAGCAGTTACTCCATTCCCACCTCCTACGAGCAGTACTTC; CDR3 protein: CASSYSIPTSYEQYF